The clone carrying this T cell receptor delta chain was seen more than once but under ten times. The TCRdb protein, from a much larger clone, departs from this DNA's translation at residue 3, likely by read error; the protein shown derives from the DNA. TCRdb re-called clones from the reads using CATT. In the table there are some 5,000 delta-chain clones, approximately 0.4% of which are singletons. The CDR3 covers 17 residues. Germline CDR1 and CDR2: GEAIGNYY and EKD. This sample is drawn from a study of gamma-delta chains in newborns, infants, children. About the study: Polyclonal expansion of innate γδ T cells after birth follows microbial exposure.

The sequence was obtained from a child who was a newborn, infant or young child, either healthy, febrile or measles-vaccinated (not recorded which). The chain has TRDV2 and TRDJ3; TRDD3 is a possible D gene (5 bases). Source material: blood. The CDR3 coding sequence is TGTGCCTGGGACACCTGGGCCAGCTCCTGGGACACCCGACAGATGTTTTTC. It translates to CAWDTWASSWDTRQMFF.